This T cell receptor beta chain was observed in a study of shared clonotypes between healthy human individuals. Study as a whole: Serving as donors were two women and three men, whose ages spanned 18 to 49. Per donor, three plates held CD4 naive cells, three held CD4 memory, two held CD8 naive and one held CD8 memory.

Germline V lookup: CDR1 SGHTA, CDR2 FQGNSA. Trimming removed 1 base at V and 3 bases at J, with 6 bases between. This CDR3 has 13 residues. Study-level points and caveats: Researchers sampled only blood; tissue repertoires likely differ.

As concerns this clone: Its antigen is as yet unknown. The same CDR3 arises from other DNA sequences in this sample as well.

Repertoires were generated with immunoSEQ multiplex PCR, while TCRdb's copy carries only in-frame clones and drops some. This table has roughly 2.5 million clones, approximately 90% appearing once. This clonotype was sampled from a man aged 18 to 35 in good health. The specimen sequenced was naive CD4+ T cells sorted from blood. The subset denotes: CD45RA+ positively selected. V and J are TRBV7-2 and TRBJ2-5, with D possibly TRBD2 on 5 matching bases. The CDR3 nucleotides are TGTGCCAGCAGCTTAGAGAGGGAAGAGACCCAGTACTTC. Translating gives CASSLEREETQYF.